One T cell receptor (beta chain) is described in this entry. Its target is unknown. CDR1 is MNHEY, CDR2 SVGAGI, per germline. There are 12 residues in the CDR3. This record comes from a study of T cells expressing NK-cell markers. Turning to the study itself: It was sorted CD3+CD56-NKG2C+, CD3+CD56+NKG2C- and CD3+CD56+NKG2C+ T cells that provided the TCR beta repertoires. The sequencing cohort of eight donors included seven HCMV-seropositive individuals and one seronegative individual. Study-wide results and limits: More than 5 donors showed dominant NKG2C+ clonotypes comprising roughly 1.0-7.0% of their CD8+ T cells.

In generating TCR beta cDNA, 5'RACE template switching with UMIs was used. TCRdb reprocessed the 5' RACE reads, with one entry per CDR3 protein and no DNA. This table holds 450,000 to 600,000 distinct CDR3 sequences. The V gene is TRBV6-5, the J gene TRBJ1-4; TCRdb designates TRBD1, a call that cannot be tested without DNA. Input material: blood T cells: a sorted CD56 or NKG2C T cell subset, CD4+ or CD8+ T cells, or bulk PBMC T cells (not recorded which). The sequence was obtained from a man in his late teens or twenties in good health. CDR3 in amino acids: CASGGTNEKLFF.